One and the same sample provided the 25 T cell receptor beta chains below, sequenced in a study of shared clonotypes between healthy human individuals. CD45RO negativity and positive selection for CCR7 defined naive CD8 cells, a population that excluded terminally differentiated effector memory CD45RA+ cells. The protocol was immunoSEQ multiplex PCR, while the TCRdb copy is restricted to in-frame clones and leaves out a portion. Among under 600,000 clones listed, 98% were seen once. The sample was naive CD8+ T cells sorted from blood. These receptors were obtained from a man aged 30 to 39 in good health.

The chain carries TRBV11-2 and TRBJ2-1, with a possible D match to TRBD2 (6 bases). This CDR3 comprises 19 residues. V was pared by 1 base and J by 4 bases, with 23 bases between. Germline V CDR1 and CDR2: SGHAT, FQNNGV. In DNA form, the CDR3 reads TGTGCCAGCAGCTTAGCCCCAGTCGAGTTGCGGGACGGATACAATGAGCAGTTCTTC. Protein product: CASSLAPVELRDGYNEQFF.

The chain employs TRBV7-3 and TRBJ2-1, with TRBD2 identical over 9 bases. Germline V gene data show CDR1 as SGHTA and CDR2 as FQGTGA. After removal of 1 base from V and 1 base from J, the junction contained 2 bases not matched to a gene. This CDR3 has 16 amino acids. The CDR3 coding sequence is TGTGCCAGCAGCTTAATAGCGGGAGAGTCCTACAATGAGCAGTTCTTC. Translating it yields CASSLIAGESYNEQFF.

The chain links TRBV5-6 to TRBJ2-7; D uncertain. The germline V gene has CDR1 SGHDT and CDR2 YYEEEE. This CDR3 contains 12 residues. Trimming pared 7 bases from V and 2 bases from J, leaving 10 bases between. The DNA of the CDR3 is TGTGCCAGCCATGCAGGACCCTACGAGCAGTACTTC. It is translated as CASHAGPYEQYF.

About this clone itself: Different DNA sequences within this sample yield the same CDR3. The rearrangement links TRBV29-1 to TRBJ1-1; no clear D gene. The germline V and J ends were trimmed by 7 bases and 0 bases, with 9 bases remaining between them. The germline gives CDR1 SQVTM, CDR2 ANQGSEA. The CDR3 runs to 12 residues. Written as DNA, the CDR3 is TGCAGCGGAGGACGGATGAACACTGAAGCTTTCTTT. This translates into CSGGRMNTEAFF.

The rearrangement links TRBV4-3 to TRBJ2-1; D may be TRBD2 (5 bases). The V end was cut by 0 bases, the J end by 5 bases, with 8 bases between. CDR1 is LGHNA, CDR2 YSLEER, per germline. The CDR3 is 14 residues long. The CDR3 reads CASSQDSGDNEQFF. CDR3 bases: TGCGCCAGCAGCCAAGATTCCGGGGACAATGAGCAGTTCTTC.

The V call is TRBV6-5, the J call TRBJ2-7; D is possibly TRBD2 (6 bases). Looked up from germline, CDR1 is MNHEY and CDR2 is SVGAGI. V lost 3 bases, J lost 5 bases, and 20 bases lay in between. The CDR3 contains 16 residues. The CDR3 sequence: CASSYSVAAFPDEQYF. The CDR3 DNA is TGTGCCAGCAGTTATTCCGTAGCGGCATTTCCTGACGAGCAGTACTTC.

The genes are TRBV27 and TRBJ2-7; TRBD2 aligns across 8 bases. The CDR3 runs to 14 residues. The V gene's germline CDR1 is MNHEY and CDR2 SMNVEV (reference sequence). Trimming removed 4 bases from V and 4 bases from J; junction bases left unmatched: 6. CDR3: CASSSKRERYEQYF. The CDR3 coding sequence is TGTGCCAGCAGTTCGAAGCGGGAGCGGTACGAGCAGTACTTC.

V usage is TRBV6-6 and J usage is TRBJ2-5, with D possibly matching TRBD2 (6 bases). Germline CDR1 reads MNHNY; CDR2 reads SVGAGI (reference sequence). Trimming took 0 bases from V and 7 from J, leaving 12 bases between them. CDR3 length: 14 residues. CDR3 protein: CASSYSIQEGTQYF. The CDR3 DNA reads as TGTGCCAGCAGTTACTCGATACAGGAGGGGACCCAGTACTTC.

The chain carries TRBV4-1 and TRBJ2-7, with 8 bases fitting TRBD1. With V trimmed by 3 bases and J by 3 bases, 7 bases remained unmatched. The germline gives CDR1 MGHRA, CDR2 YSYEKL. There are 15 residues in the CDR3. The CDR3 region has the DNA TGCGCCAGCAGCCAGACCCTCGACAGGGGCTACGAGCAGTACTTC. Its translation: CASSQTLDRGYEQYF.

The chain joins TRBV28 to TRBJ1-2; no firm D call. The CDR3 is 12 residues long. The germline CDR1 and CDR2 sequences are MDHEN and SYDVKM. Deletions cut 6 bases from V and 4 bases from J, with 9 bases between. This chain's CDR3 is CASRTGGYGYTF. The CDR3 DNA reads as TGTGCCAGCAGGACGGGCGGCTATGGCTACACCTTC.

CDR3 DNA sequence: TGTGCCAGCAGCCTTCGAGTAGCGGGAGGAACCGGGGAGCTGTTTTTT. Amino acids: CASSLRVAGGTGELFF. The chain joins TRBV5-5 to TRBJ2-2, with TRBD2 identical over 10 bases. The CDR3 length is 16 residues. Trimming took 4 bases from V and 5 from J; bases not matched to a gene: 8. Germline CDR1 and CDR2: SGHKS and YYEKEE (reference sequence). The full variable domain, with the rest looked up from reference TRBV5-5 and TRBJ2-2, is DAGVTQSPTHLIKTRGQQVTLRCSPISGHKSVSWYQQVLGQGPQFIFQYYEKEERGRGNFPDRFSARQFPNYSSELNVNALLLGDSALYLCASSLRVAGGTGELFFGEGSRLTVL.

This clone appeared once. The chain carries TRBV29-1 and TRBJ2-7; 10 bases map to TRBD1. The CDR3 runs to 14 residues. The V and J ends lost 1 base and 3 bases, in that order; junction bases with no gene match: 3. Per germline, CDR1 SQVTM and CDR2 ANQGSEA. This CDR3 reads CSVEGGTGVYEQYF. The DNA of the CDR3 is TGCAGCGTTGAAGGCGGGACAGGGGTCTACGAGCAGTACTTC.

CDR3 nucleotides: TGTGCCAGCAGCTCGGGACTAGCGGGCGATGAGCAGTTCTTC. Amino acids: CASSSGLAGDEQFF. The chain links TRBV11-3 to TRBJ2-1; 12 bases map to TRBD2. CDR3 length: 14 amino acids. Germline lookup yields CDR1 SGHNT and CDR2 YENEEA. V lost 4 bases, J lost 8 bases, and 3 bases stayed unmatched.

A note on this clone: Other nucleotide sequences from this sample produce the same CDR3. The chain links TRBV28 to TRBJ2-7; 8 nucleotides line up with TRBD2. V lost 7 bases to trimming and J lost 0 bases; unmatched junction nucleotides: 5. The CDR3 contains 14 residues. The germline V gene has CDR1 MDHEN and CDR2 SYDVKM. CDR3 in amino acids: CASTIAGSSYEQYF. The CDR3 nucleotides are TGTGCCAGCACCATAGCGGGGAGCTCCTACGAGCAGTACTTC. Full variable domain (missing parts from reference TRBV28 and TRBJ2-7): DVKVTQSSRYLVKRTGEKVFLECVQDMDHENMFWYRQDPGLGLRLIYFSYDVKMKEKGDIPEGYSVSREKKERFSLILESASTNQTSMYLCASTIAGSSYEQYFGPGTRLTVT.

The genes are TRBV13 and TRBJ2-3; D perhaps matches TRBD1 (6 bases). Germline V gene lookup returns CDR1 PRHDT and CDR2 FYEKMQ (reference sequence). The V gene lost 0 bases and the J gene lost 0 bases, with 10 bases spanning the gap. The CDR3 covers 16 residues. CDR3 sequence reads: CASSLGAGASTDTQYF. The CDR3 DNA is TGTGCCAGCAGCTTAGGAGCAGGGGCGAGCACAGATACGCAGTATTTT.

The rearrangement links TRBV2 to TRBJ2-5; 9 positions agree with TRBD1. CDR1 is SNHLY and CDR2 is FYNNEI in the germline V gene. Trimming took 11 bases from V and 5 from J; bases not matched to a gene: 6. This CDR3 contains 12 residues. CDR3 region: CAGRTGVETQYF. CDR3 nucleotides: TGTGCCGGGAGGACAGGGGTGGAGACCCAGTACTTC.

The chain carries TRBV6-1 and TRBJ1-5; D call uncertain. The CDR3 contains 16 residues. V lost 1 base, J lost 2 bases, and 12 bases lay in between. CDR1 and CDR2 (germline): MNHNS, SASEGT. CDR3 sequence reads: CASSEGFSRGNQPQHF. CDR3 coding DNA: TGTGCCAGCAGTGAAGGTTTCTCGAGGGGCAATCAGCCCCAGCATTTT.

CDR3 sequence (DNA): TGTGCCAGCAGCGTAGGTTCCAGCGGCAATGAGCAGTTCTTC. Translated, it gives CASSVGSSGNEQFF. The J gene is TRBJ2-1, the V gene TRBV9; the D gene is possibly TRBD2 (5 bases). Trimming left V 0 bases short and J 6 bases short, with 10 bases between. Germline lookup yields CDR1 SGDLS and CDR2 YYNGEE. The CDR3 runs 14 residues.

V is TRBV10-3 and J is TRBJ2-7, with D perhaps TRBD2 (6 bases). V lost 7 bases and J lost 3, with 16 bases in between. The CDR3 runs to 14 residues. Germline V gene sequence: CDR1 ENHRY, CDR2 SYGVKD. The CDR3 sequence is CAINEGGFHYEQYF. CDR3 nucleotides: TGTGCCATCAACGAGGGAGGATTCCACTACGAGCAGTACTTC.

The chain uses TRBV5-4 and TRBJ2-7, with D possibly matching TRBD2 (6 bases). The CDR3 has 16 amino acids. V lost 0 bases to trimming and J lost 7 bases, with 20 bases between them. Germline V lookup: CDR1 SGHNT, CDR2 YYREEE (reference sequence). The CDR3 reads CASSLGVEGPTLEQYF. The CDR3 DNA sequence: TGTGCCAGCAGCTTGGGGGTGGAGGGACCCACCCTAGAGCAGTACTTC.

The chain couples TRBV19 to TRBJ1-1, with D possibly matching TRBD1 (6 bases). The CDR3 sequence is 13 residues long. CDR1 LNHDA and CDR2 SQIVND come from the germline V gene (reference sequence). V was pared by 7 bases and J by 7 bases, with 16 bases between. CDR3 nucleotide sequence: TGTGCCAGTACCTACCTTGGAGGGGGTGAAGCTTTCTTT. It codes for CASTYLGGGEAFF.

The chain is built from TRBV10-2 and TRBJ1-2, with 7 bases identical to TRBD1. CDR3 size: 13 residues. V gave up 0 bases and J gave up 5 bases; unmatched junction bases: 0. The germline CDR1 and CDR2 sequences are WSHSY and SAAADI. CDR3 DNA: TGCGCCAGCAGTGAGTCGACAGGGTATGGCTACACCTTC. Residues: CASSESTGYGYTF.

V and J are TRBV11-2 and TRBJ2-2; D may be TRBD1 or TRBD2 (5 bases each). This CDR3 has 14 residues. Trimming took off 5 bases at V and 6 bases at J, with 13 bases between the two ends. Per germline, CDR1 SGHAT and CDR2 FQNNGV. The CDR3 here is CASSGSQGAGELFF. The CDR3 region has the DNA TGTGCCAGCAGCGGATCGCAGGGAGCCGGGGAGCTGTTTTTT.

The rearrangement joins TRBV10-2 to TRBJ1-2; weak D call: TRBD1 (6 bases). V lost 4 bases and J lost 2, with 8 bases in between. The germline gives CDR1 WSHSY, CDR2 SAAADI. The CDR3 spans 13 residues. The CDR3, as DNA: TGCGCCAGCAGTGGGCAGGGGAACTATGGCTACACCTTC. Encoded protein: CASSGQGNYGYTF.

The chain uses TRBV2 and TRBJ2-7, with 12 bases lining up with TRBD2. V dropped 5 bases and J dropped 7; count of bases not matched to a gene: 9. The CDR3 length is 15 residues. Germline CDR1 SNHLY, CDR2 FYNNEI. The DNA for the CDR3 is TGTGCCAGCAGTTCCCGTCTAGCGGGAGGGCGGGAGCAGTACTTC. As protein: CASSSRLAGGREQYF.